The present T cell receptor beta chain was sequenced within a study of blood T cell repertoires in COVID-19. Study-level information: PBMCs, B-cell-depleted T cells, or T cells provided the cDNA or gDNA that made up the material.

Sequenced by immunoSEQ multiplex PCR; TCRdb stores in-frame clones only, minus some. The sample records under 300,000 clones, 70% to 90% being singletons. J was trimmed by 3 bases and V by 5 bases; bases with no gene match: 8. CDR1 and CDR2 from the germline V gene are SEHNR and FQNEAQ (reference sequence). The CDR3 has 17 residues. The chain carries TRBV7-9 and TRBJ1-4, with TRBD1 identical over 11 bases. The sample comprised peripheral blood. This clonotype was sampled from a woman in her 70s with acute or convalescent COVID-19. CDR3 DNA: TGTGCCAGCAGCGGACGGGACAGGGGGGTGTCTAATGAAAAACTGTTTTTT. Translating it yields CASSGRDRGVSNEKLFF.